The 32 T cell receptor beta chains listed next were all sequenced from one sample in a study of T cell repertoires in cytomegalovirus infection. TCRdb redid the calling of the reads with MiXCR, one entry per CDR3 protein. There are under 850,000 distinct CDR3 sequences in the sample; 35% to 45% occur only once, and about 2.8% lies in the top ten. Sequencing was performed on PBMCs. The receptors here all came from a human donor in good health (CMV status not recorded). Some clones in this sample may be carry-over from other donors' samples.

This clonotype appeared a few times. The chain employs TRBV6-1 and TRBJ2-6; D is uncertain. The germline gives CDR1 MNHNS, CDR2 SASEGT. Deletions cut 4 bases from V and 0 bases from J, with 7 bases between. This CDR3 spans 15 amino acids. Here the CDR3 reads CASSVGPSGANVLTF. As DNA, the CDR3 is TGTGCCAGCAGTGTAGGACCCTCTGGGGCCAACGTCCTGACTTTC.

The chain combines TRBV5-1 with TRBJ2-1; tentatively, D is TRBD2 (5 bases). CDR1 is SGHRS, CDR2 YFSETQ, per germline. CDR3 length equals 19 residues. V lost 1 base and J 1 base, leaving 21 bases between the germline ends. CDR3 bases: TGCGCCAGCAGCTTGTCCCTCCTACTCGGGGATCAGTCCTACAATGAGCAGTTCTTC. Its protein is CASSLSLLLGDQSYNEQFF.

About this clonotype itself: Its ends do not fully match the called genes, so a read error is possible. This chain joins TRBV27 and TRBJ1-1; no clear D gene. CDR3 length equals 13 residues. CDR1 is MNHEY and CDR2 is SMNVEV in the germline V gene (reference sequence). CDR3 sequence reads: CASSFQLNSEAFF. The DNA of the CDR3 is TGTGCCAGCAGTTTCCAGCTGAACAGTGAAGCTTTCTTT.

This clonotype was observed a few times. The chain joins TRBV12-3 or TRBV12-4 to TRBJ2-1, with 11 bases fitting TRBD2. The J segment lost 6 bases and the V segment lost 5 bases, leaving 9 bases of the junction unmatched. This CDR3 comprises 16 residues. The CDR3 region has the DNA TGTGCCAGCAGTATCTCTAGCGGGGGGAAGTCCAATGAGCAGTTCTTC. It is translated as CASSISSGGKSNEQFF.

This clonotype was found a few times. The rearrangement joins TRBV11-2 to TRBJ1-2; TRBD1 matches at 9 bases. The CDR3 consists of 14 residues. The germline V gene encodes CDR1 SGHAT and CDR2 FQNNGV. The ends lost 6 bases at V and 6 bases at J; junction bases unmatched: 8. CDR3 coding DNA: TGTGCCAGCAGACAGACAGGGGGTGTCCATGGCTACACCTTC. Protein product: CASRQTGGVHGYTF.

This clonotype was seen ten or more times. The chain links TRBV7-2 to TRBJ2-6; tentative D call: TRBD1 (5 bases). V gave up 2 bases and J gave up 1 base, with 15 bases separating them. CDR3 length: 18 residues. From germline, CDR1 is SGHTA and CDR2 FQGNSA. This chain's CDR3 is CASSLYPRAGSGANVLTF. DNA for the CDR3: TGTGCCAGCAGCTTATACCCTAGAGCAGGGTCTGGGGCCAACGTCCTGACTTTC.

Comments on this clonotype: A much larger clone differs from this one at a single base, so this may be a read error. J is TRBJ1-4 and V is TRBV7-8; D may be TRBD1 (5 bases). V shed 5 bases and J shed 10 bases, with 17 bases lying between them. CDR1 SGHVS and CDR2 FQNEAQ come from the germline V gene. The CDR3 has 14 residues. The CDR3 region has the DNA TGTGCCAGCAGCAAGGACACCTGGAGTGGAAAACTGTTTTTT. Translated, it gives CASSKDTWSGKLFF.

V usage is TRBV9 and J usage is TRBJ2-7, with 8 bases aligning to TRBD1. V was clipped by 3 bases and J by 2 bases; unmatched bases: 16. The germline gives CDR1 SGDLS, CDR2 YYNGEE. There are 18 residues in the CDR3. This CDR3 reads CASSARTLDRGQAYEQYF. DNA for the CDR3: TGTGCCAGCAGCGCTAGGACCCTCGACAGGGGTCAAGCCTACGAGCAGTACTTC.

The chain uses TRBV6-6 and TRBJ2-7; 16 nucleotides line up with TRBD2. This CDR3 has 16 residues. Trimming cost V 2 bases and J 6 bases; bases outside gene matches: 4. From germline, CDR1 is MNHNY and CDR2 SVGAGI (reference sequence). CDR3 protein: CASSYGTSGRAGEQYF. DNA for the CDR3: TGTGCCAGCAGTTACGGGACTAGCGGGAGGGCAGGCGAGCAGTACTTC.

This clonotype occurred a few times. This rearrangement joins TRBV19 to TRBJ1-2; D gene uncertain. Trimming left V 3 bases short and J 4 bases short, with 12 bases between. The CDR3 sequence is 14 residues long. CDR1 and CDR2 (germline): LNHDA, SQIVND (reference sequence). The CDR3 DNA follows: TGTGCCAGTAGTATGACTGGGGAGGCCTATGGCTACACCTTC. It is translated as CASSMTGEAYGYTF.

This clonotype was seen only a few times. V is TRBV20-1 and J is TRBJ1-1; D not resolved. The length of the CDR3 is 13 residues. V lost 3 bases and J 6 bases, leaving 14 bases between the germline ends. In germline, CDR1 is DFQATT, CDR2 SNEGSKA (reference sequence). The DNA of the CDR3 is TGCAGTGCTAGGGCATCCAAAAACTCTGAAGCTTTCTTT. This translates into CSARASKNSEAFF.

This rearrangement joins TRBV20-1 to TRBJ2-7; D is uncertain. V was shortened by 1 base and J by 11 bases, with 9 bases between the two germline ends. Per the germline V gene, CDR1 is DFQATT and CDR2 is SNEGSKA (reference sequence). CDR3 length: 10 residues. DNA of the CDR3: TGCAGTGCTAGAGGTCGAGGAGAGTACTTC. This encodes CSARGRGEYF.

This rearrangement joins TRBV6-1 to TRBJ1-4; the D gene is possibly TRBD1 (6 bases). The V and J ends lost 6 bases and 8 bases respectively, with 16 bases between them. The CDR3 runs 14 residues. Germline assignment: CDR1 MNHNS and CDR2 SASEGT. The DNA for the CDR3 is TGTGCCAGCAGGCTTGGGGGGCTGGGGGAAAAACTGTTTTTT. Translated, it gives CASRLGGLGEKLFF.

The chain links TRBV18 to TRBJ1-5, with a tentative D call TRBD1 (6 bases). Trimming took 4 bases from V and 5 from J, leaving 9 bases between them. The germline V gene encodes CDR1 KGHSH and CDR2 LQKENI. The CDR3 contains 13 residues. As DNA, the CDR3 is TGTGCCAGCTCACGGGGGCCTGATCAGCCCCAGCATTTT. As protein: CASSRGPDQPQHF.

As concerns this clonotype: The junction departs from germline at one end; a sequencing error may be responsible. The gene calls are TRBV7-7 and TRBJ2-2; D is uncertain. The CDR3 runs 15 residues. CDR1 and CDR2 (germline): SSHAT, FNYEAQ (reference sequence). The CDR3 protein is CASSKEHTSTGELFF. The CDR3, as DNA: TGTGCTAGCAGCAAAGAGCACACTTCCACCGGGGAGCTGTTTTTT.

The table lists this clonotype with many counts. This chain connects TRBV28 to TRBJ1-5; D is uncertain. Germline V gene sequence: CDR1 MDHEN, CDR2 SYDVKM. The CDR3 consists of 13 residues. The V end was cut by 7 bases, the J end by 3 bases, with 10 bases between. The CDR3 spells CASTLEVNQPQHF. Here the CDR3 DNA reads TGTGCCAGCACCTTGGAAGTCAATCAGCCCCAGCATTTT. Using reference TRBV28 and TRBJ1-5 for the parts outside the CDR3, the full variable domain is DVKVTQSSRYLVKRTGEKVFLECVQDMDHENMFWYRQDPGLGLRLIYFSYDVKMKEKGDIPEGYSVSREKKERFSLILESASTNQTSMYLCASTLEVNQPQHFGDGTRLSIL.

This clonotype has more than one count but fewer than ten. The V call is TRBV7-2, the J call TRBJ2-7; D not certain. The CDR3 has 16 residues. V was trimmed by 4 bases and J by 0 bases, leaving 16 bases between them. Germline lookup yields CDR1 SGHTA and CDR2 FQGNSA. CDR3 loop: CASSSARTLSSYEQYF. CDR3 DNA sequence: TGTGCCAGCAGCTCGGCCCGTACCCTAAGCTCCTACGAGCAGTACTTC.

The chain links TRBV6-2 or TRBV6-3 to TRBJ2-7; perhaps TRBD1 as D (6 bases). Germline V gene data show CDR1 as MNHEY and CDR2 as SVGEGT. The CDR3 spans 14 residues. The germline V and J ends were trimmed by 2 bases and 2 bases, with 10 bases remaining between them. The CDR3 here is CASSYGRGPYEQYF. In nucleotides, the CDR3 is TGTGCCAGCAGTTACGGCAGGGGACCCTACGAGCAGTACTTC.

This clonotype appeared many times. The chain employs TRBV7-2 and TRBJ1-5; the D gene is possibly TRBD1 (5 bases). Trimming stripped 5 bases from V and 2 bases from J, with 13 bases between. The CDR3 has 15 residues. Germline V gene data show CDR1 as SGHTA and CDR2 as FQGNSA. CDR3 nucleotides: TGTGCCAGCAGCCGGGGCTTACAGGGCAATCAGCCCCAGCATTTT. It yields the protein CASSRGLQGNQPQHF.

The V call is TRBV11-3, the J call TRBJ2-1; 8 nucleotides agree with TRBD2. Germline CDR1 reads SGHNT; CDR2 reads YENEEA. The J segment lost 11 bases and the V segment lost 4 bases, leaving 4 bases of the junction unmatched. This CDR3 has 12 amino acids. For the CDR3, the DNA is TGTGCCAGCAGCTCATATAGCGGGAAGCAGTTCTTC. Protein product: CASSSYSGKQFF.

This clonotype was recorded many times. The missing conserved phenylalanine or tryptophan at the end of this CDR3 makes a read error likely. No DNA is shown, since the ends of the CDR3 on it are uncertain; the CDR3 is the one TCRdb lists. The chain carries TRBV7-2 and TRBJ2-1; TRBD2 is the table's D call and was not checked against the DNA. Germline V gene data show CDR1 as SGHTA and CDR2 as FQGNSA. The CDR3 contains 15 residues when both ends are counted. CDR3 protein: CASSLFESSSLNVVL.

The V and J genes are TRBV20-1 and TRBJ1-5, with 8 bases matching TRBD1. Germline trimming cut 5 bases from V and 6 bases from J; bases unmatched to any gene: 12. The germline gives CDR1 DFQATT, CDR2 SNEGSKA (reference sequence). The CDR3 sequence is 15 residues long. Here the CDR3 DNA reads TGCAGTGCTGGAAAGACAGGGGTGGATGCTCAGCCCCAGCATTTT. It codes for CSAGKTGVDAQPQHF.

The V gene is TRBV7-9, the J gene TRBJ2-1; TRBD1 or TRBD2 may be the D gene (6 bases each). The germline gives CDR1 SEHNR, CDR2 FQNEAQ (reference sequence). V shed 7 bases and J shed 9 bases, with 16 bases lying between them. This CDR3 spans 13 amino acids. CDR3 amino acids: CASTLGGGREQFF. The CDR3, as DNA: TGTGCCAGCACCCTAGGAGGGGGTCGTGAGCAGTTCTTC.

This clonotype turned up a few times. The chain is built from TRBV10-3 and TRBJ1-2; D is possibly TRBD1 (6 bases). The germline CDR1 and CDR2 sequences are ENHRY and SYGVKD. V was trimmed by 4 bases and J by 5 bases, leaving 11 bases between them. This CDR3 is built from 13 residues. Here the CDR3 DNA reads TGTGCCATCAGTGGACAGGACTTATATGGCTACACCTTC. This encodes CAISGQDLYGYTF.

This clonotype came up a few times. The chain is built from TRBV15 and TRBJ1-1; perhaps TRBD1 as D (6 bases). V was cut by 0 bases and J by 11 bases, with 13 bases left in between. In germline, CDR1 is LNHNV, CDR2 YYDKDF (reference sequence). CDR3 size: 13 residues. CDR3 nucleotide sequence: TGTGCCACCAGCAGAGATTGGGGGGCTGGGGCTTTCTTT. Protein sequence: CATSRDWGAGAFF. Full variable domain (missing parts from reference TRBV15 and TRBJ1-1): DAMVIQNPRYQVTQFGKPVTLSCSQTLNHNVMYWYQQKSSQAPKLLFHYYDKDFNNEADTPDNFQSRRPNTSFCFLDIRSPGLGDTAMYLCATSRDWGAGAFFGQGTRLTVV.

The chain links TRBV28 to TRBJ2-3; 8 nucleotides agree with TRBD2. Germline CDR1 MDHEN, CDR2 SYDVKM. The CDR3 length is 16 residues. Unmatched junction bases numbered 12, after V lost 8 bases and J lost 2 bases. In DNA, the CDR3 is TGTGCCAGCTATACGGCGGGAGGATTATACACAGATACGCAGTATTTT. Its protein product is CASYTAGGLYTDTQYF.

Comment on this clonotype: A junction boundary mismatches the germline segment, possibly from a read error. The genes are TRBV7-8 and TRBJ1-1; D perhaps matches TRBD1 (6 bases). CDR3 length equals 13 residues. The germline gives CDR1 SGHVS, CDR2 FQNEAQ. In nucleotides, the CDR3 is TGTGCCAGCAGTTCAGACAGGAACACTGAATCTTTCTTT. Protein: CASSSDRNTESFF.

The chain uses TRBV10-3 and TRBJ2-1; TRBD2 matches at 9 bases. With 0 bases clipped from V and 5 bases from J, the junction kept 8 bases outside the gene matches. Per germline, CDR1 ENHRY and CDR2 SYGVKD. The length of the CDR3 is 17 residues. Here the CDR3 reads CAISESTRTSVHNEQFF. The CDR3 nucleotides are TGTGCCATCAGTGAGTCCACCAGGACTAGCGTGCACAATGAGCAGTTCTTC.

This clonotype turned up a few times. The chain recombines TRBV19 with TRBJ2-6; TRBD2 matches at 15 bases. The CDR3 contains 17 residues. V shed 5 bases and J 1 base; nucleotides not matched to a gene: 0. Germline V gene lookup returns CDR1 LNHDA and CDR2 SQIVND (reference sequence). The CDR3 DNA sequence: TGTGCCAGTAGTGGACTAGCGGGGGGGTCTGGGGCCAACGTCCTGACTTTC. The encoded protein is CASSGLAGGSGANVLTF.

This clonotype showed up just a few times. V gene TRBV6-1 combines with J gene TRBJ2-1; 8 bases are a match to TRBD2. Losses at the gene ends were 3 bases for V and 4 bases for J; bases not matched to a gene: 8. Looked up from germline, CDR1 is MNHNS and CDR2 is SASEGT. The CDR3 loop spans 16 amino acids. The CDR3 DNA reads TGTGCCAGCAGTGACCCAGCGGGAGTAGGTTACAATGAGCAGTTCTTC. The encoded protein is CASSDPAGVGYNEQFF.

The chain employs TRBV5-1 and TRBJ1-5, with TRBD1 as a possible D gene (5 bases). The V end lost 4 bases, the J end lost 3 bases, and 14 bases lay between the germline ends. The germline gives CDR1 SGHRS, CDR2 YFSETQ. This CDR3 has 15 residues. Written as DNA, the CDR3 is TGCGCCAGCAGCCTTTGGGGGACGGACAATCAGCCCCAGCATTTT. It is translated as CASSLWGTDNQPQHF.

V usage is TRBV28 and J usage is TRBJ1-5, with D unresolved. This CDR3 spans 15 amino acids. With 5 bases removed from V and 0 bases from J, the gap between germline ends came to 11 bases. Germline V CDR1 and CDR2: MDHEN, SYDVKM. CDR3 coding DNA: TGTGCCAGCAGTCTGCCTGCGAATAGCAATCAGCCCCAGCATTTT. It is translated as CASSLPANSNQPQHF.